Shown below are 4 T cell receptor beta chains from a single sample sequenced in a study of blood T cells in healthy people across ages. A second PCR of 7 to 11 cycles used a sample-barcoded 5' primer and a J-beta primer mix. TCRdb analysed the 5' RACE reads with MiXCR anew, one entry per CDR3 protein. The sample includes 650,000 to 800,000 distinct CDR3 sequences, about 42% of them seen just once. Sequenced input: blood. Receptors originate from a man in his sixties in good health.

J is TRBJ1-1 and V is TRBV12-3 or TRBV12-4; D is undetermined. The CDR3 spans 14 residues. V lost 7 bases and J 2 bases, leaving 14 bases between the germline ends. The CDR3 DNA reads as TGTGCCAGCACCCCTATTGAGGGAAACACTGAAGCTTTCTTT. Translating it yields CASTPIEGNTEAFF.

Concerning this clonotype itself: A much larger clone is a single base away; this may be a read error. The chain is built from TRBV18 and TRBJ2-5; D may be TRBD1 (6 bases). With 1 base removed from V and 11 bases from J, the gap between germline ends came to 20 bases. This CDR3 has 15 residues. CDR1 and CDR2 (germline): KGHSH, LQKENI. The CDR3 region has the DNA TGTGCCAGCTCACCACAGACAGGTCCTTCCTACAAGCAGTACTTC. Its translation: CASSPQTGPSYKQYF.

V is TRBV7-2 and J is TRBJ1-6; D is possibly TRBD1 (6 bases). The CDR3 spans 16 residues. Looked up from germline, CDR1 is SGHTA and CDR2 is FQGNSA. The V end lost 5 bases, the J end lost 10 bases, and 21 bases lay between the germline ends. CDR3 bases: TGTGCCAGCAGCGCAGTTTTGGGGGCAGGCGGATCACCCCTCCACTTT. Protein product: CASSAVLGAGGSPLHF.

This sequence joins TRBV6-2 or TRBV6-3 and TRBJ2-1; 8 nucleotides line up with TRBD2. CDR3 length equals 16 residues. V shed 6 bases, J shed 2 bases, and the junction held 9 bases outside the gene matches. Looked up from germline, CDR1 is MNHEY and CDR2 is SVGEGT. CDR3 protein: CASSLFGGAAYNEQFF. In nucleotides, the CDR3 is TGTGCCAGCAGCCTTTTCGGGGGGGCCGCCTACAATGAGCAGTTCTTC.